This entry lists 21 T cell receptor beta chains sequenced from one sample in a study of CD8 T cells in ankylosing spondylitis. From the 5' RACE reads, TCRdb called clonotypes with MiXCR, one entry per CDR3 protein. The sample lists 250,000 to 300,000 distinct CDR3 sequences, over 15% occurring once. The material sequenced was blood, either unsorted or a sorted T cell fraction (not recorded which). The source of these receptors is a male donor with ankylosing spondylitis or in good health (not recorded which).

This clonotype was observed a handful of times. DNA of the CDR3: TGCGCCAGCAGCCAAGATCGCTGGACTCTAAACACCGGGGAGCTGTTTTTT. It codes for CASSQDRWTLNTGELFF. V usage is TRBV4-1 and J usage is TRBJ2-2; perhaps TRBD2 as D (5 bases). This CDR3 region has 17 residues. Germline CDR1 is MGHRA and CDR2 is YSYEKL. The V end lost 0 bases, the J end lost 2 bases, and 13 bases lay between the germline ends.

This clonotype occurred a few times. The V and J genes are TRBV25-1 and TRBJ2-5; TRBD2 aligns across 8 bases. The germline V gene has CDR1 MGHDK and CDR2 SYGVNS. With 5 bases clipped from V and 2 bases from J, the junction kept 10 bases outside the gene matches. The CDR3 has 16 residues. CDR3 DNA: TGTGCCAGCAGTCCTTCCAGCGGGAGTTGGCAAGAGACCCAGTACTTC. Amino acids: CASSPSSGSWQETQYF.

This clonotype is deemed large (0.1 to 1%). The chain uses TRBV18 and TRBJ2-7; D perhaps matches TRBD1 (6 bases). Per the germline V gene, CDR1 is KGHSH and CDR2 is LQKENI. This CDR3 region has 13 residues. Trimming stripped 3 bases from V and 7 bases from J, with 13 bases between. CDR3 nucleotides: TGTGCCAGCTCACCGTTCAGGGGATGGGAGCAGTACTTC. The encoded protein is CASSPFRGWEQYF.

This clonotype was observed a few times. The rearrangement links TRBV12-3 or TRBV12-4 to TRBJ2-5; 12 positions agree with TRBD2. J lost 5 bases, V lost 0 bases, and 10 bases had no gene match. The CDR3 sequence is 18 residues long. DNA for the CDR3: TGTGCCAGCAGTTTAGCCCTCATTCTAGCGGGAGGGGAGGAGACCCAGTACTTC. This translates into CASSLALILAGGEETQYF.

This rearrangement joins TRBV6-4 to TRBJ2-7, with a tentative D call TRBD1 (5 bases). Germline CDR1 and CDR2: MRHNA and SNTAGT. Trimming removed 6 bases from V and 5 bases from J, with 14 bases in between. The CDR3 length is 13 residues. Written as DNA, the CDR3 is TGTGCCAGCAGGACTGGACAAGCAGACGAGCAGTACTTC. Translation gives CASRTGQADEQYF.

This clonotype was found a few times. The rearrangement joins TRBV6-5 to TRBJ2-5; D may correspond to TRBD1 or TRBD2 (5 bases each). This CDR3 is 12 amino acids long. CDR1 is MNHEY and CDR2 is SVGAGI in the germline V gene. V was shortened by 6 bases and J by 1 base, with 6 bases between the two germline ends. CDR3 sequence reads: CASRGTQETQYF. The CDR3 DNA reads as TGTGCCAGCAGAGGGACCCAAGAGACCCAGTACTTC.

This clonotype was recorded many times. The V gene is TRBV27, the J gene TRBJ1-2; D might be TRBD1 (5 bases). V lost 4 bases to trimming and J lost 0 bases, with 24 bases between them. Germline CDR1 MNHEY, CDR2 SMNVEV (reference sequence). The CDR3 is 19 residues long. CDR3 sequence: CASSSLRERGLLPNYGYTF. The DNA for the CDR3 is TGTGCCAGCAGTTCTCTCCGGGAGAGGGGCCTACTTCCTAACTATGGCTACACCTTC.

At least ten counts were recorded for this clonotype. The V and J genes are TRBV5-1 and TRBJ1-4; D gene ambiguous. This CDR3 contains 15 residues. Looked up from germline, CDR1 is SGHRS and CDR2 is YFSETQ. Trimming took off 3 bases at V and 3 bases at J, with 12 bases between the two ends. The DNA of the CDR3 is TGCGCCAGCAGCTCGAGCCACTGGGCTAATGAAAAACTGTTTTTT. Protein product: CASSSSHWANEKLFF.

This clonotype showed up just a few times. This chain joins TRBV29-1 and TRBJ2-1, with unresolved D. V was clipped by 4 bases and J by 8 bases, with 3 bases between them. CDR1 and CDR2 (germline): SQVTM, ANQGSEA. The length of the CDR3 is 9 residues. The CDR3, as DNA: TGCAGCGTTGCCGATGAGCAGTTCTTC. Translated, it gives CSVADEQFF.

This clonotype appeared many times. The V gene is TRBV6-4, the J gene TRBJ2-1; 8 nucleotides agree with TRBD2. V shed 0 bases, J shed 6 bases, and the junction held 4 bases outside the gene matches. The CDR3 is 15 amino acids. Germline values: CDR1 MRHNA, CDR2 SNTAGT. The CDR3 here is CASSDSSGAINEQFF. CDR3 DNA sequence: TGTGCCAGCAGTGACTCTAGCGGGGCGATCAATGAGCAGTTCTTC.

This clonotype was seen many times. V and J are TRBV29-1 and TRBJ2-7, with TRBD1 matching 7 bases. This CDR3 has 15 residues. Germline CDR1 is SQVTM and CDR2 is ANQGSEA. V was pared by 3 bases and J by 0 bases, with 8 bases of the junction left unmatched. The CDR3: CSVELGGVFSYEQYF. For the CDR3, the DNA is TGCAGCGTTGAGCTAGGGGGCGTTTTCTCCTACGAGCAGTACTTC.

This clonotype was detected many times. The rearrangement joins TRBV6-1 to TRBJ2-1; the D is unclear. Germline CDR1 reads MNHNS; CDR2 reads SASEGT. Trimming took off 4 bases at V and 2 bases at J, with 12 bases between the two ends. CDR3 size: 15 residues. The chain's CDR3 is CASSGWTPTYNEQFF. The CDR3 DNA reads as TGTGCCAGCAGTGGGTGGACCCCCACCTACAATGAGCAGTTCTTC.

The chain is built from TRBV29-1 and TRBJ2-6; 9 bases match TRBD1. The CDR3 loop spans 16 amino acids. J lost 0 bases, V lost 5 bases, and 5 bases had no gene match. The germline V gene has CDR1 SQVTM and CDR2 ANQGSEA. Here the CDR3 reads CSVTGTGPSGANVLTF. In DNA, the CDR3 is TGCAGCGTTACCGGGACAGGGCCCTCTGGGGCCAACGTCCTGACTTTC.

For the CDR3, the DNA is TGCAGCGTTGAAGAGGCCCAGAACTATGGCTACACCTTC. Its translation is CSVEEAQNYGYTF. The chain carries TRBV29-1 and TRBJ1-2; no definite D call. The CDR3 extends over 13 amino acids. V dropped 0 bases and J dropped 2 bases, with 7 bases sitting between them. From germline, CDR1 is SQVTM and CDR2 ANQGSEA.

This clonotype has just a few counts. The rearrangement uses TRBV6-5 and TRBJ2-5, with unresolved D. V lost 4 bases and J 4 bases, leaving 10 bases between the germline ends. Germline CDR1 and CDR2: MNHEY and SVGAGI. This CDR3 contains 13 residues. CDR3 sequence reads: CASSLSQAETQYF. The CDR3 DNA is TGTGCCAGCAGTTTAAGTCAGGCAGAGACCCAGTACTTC.

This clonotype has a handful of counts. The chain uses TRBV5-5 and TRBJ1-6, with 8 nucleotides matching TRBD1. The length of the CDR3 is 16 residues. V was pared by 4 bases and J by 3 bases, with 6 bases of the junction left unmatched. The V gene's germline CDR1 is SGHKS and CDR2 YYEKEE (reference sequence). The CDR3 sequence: CASSATDRVYNSPLHF. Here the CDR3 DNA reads TGTGCCAGCAGCGCTACGGACAGGGTCTATAATTCACCCCTCCACTTT.

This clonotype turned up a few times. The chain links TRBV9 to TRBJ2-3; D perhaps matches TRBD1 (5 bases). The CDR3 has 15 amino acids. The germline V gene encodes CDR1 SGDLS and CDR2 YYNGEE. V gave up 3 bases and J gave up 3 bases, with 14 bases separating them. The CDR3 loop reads CASSGKGEPTDTQYF. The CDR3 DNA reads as TGTGCCAGCAGCGGGAAAGGGGAACCGACAGATACGCAGTATTTT.

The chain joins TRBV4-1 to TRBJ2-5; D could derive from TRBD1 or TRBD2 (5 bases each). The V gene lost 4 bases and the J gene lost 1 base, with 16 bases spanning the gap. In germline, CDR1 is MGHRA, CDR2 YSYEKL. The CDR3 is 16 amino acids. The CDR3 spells CASSRRSGAIQETQYF. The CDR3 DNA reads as TGCGCCAGCAGCCGACGGTCCGGGGCGATCCAAGAGACCCAGTACTTC.

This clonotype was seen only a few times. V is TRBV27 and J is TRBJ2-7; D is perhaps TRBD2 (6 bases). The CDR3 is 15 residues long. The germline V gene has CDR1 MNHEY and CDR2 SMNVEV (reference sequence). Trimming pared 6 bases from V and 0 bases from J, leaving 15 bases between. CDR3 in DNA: TGTGCCAGCAGCGCTAGCGTCGGGAGCTCCTACGAGCAGTACTTC. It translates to CASSASVGSSYEQYF.

Written as DNA, the CDR3 is TGCAGCGTTCCCCGGGAGGCCTACAATGAGCAGTTCTTC. Translating gives CSVPREAYNEQFF. The chain combines TRBV29-1 with TRBJ2-1; 7 bases are a match to TRBD2. Germline lookup yields CDR1 SQVTM and CDR2 ANQGSEA. The CDR3 is 13 amino acids. V lost 5 bases to trimming and J lost 2 bases; unmatched junction nucleotides: 3.

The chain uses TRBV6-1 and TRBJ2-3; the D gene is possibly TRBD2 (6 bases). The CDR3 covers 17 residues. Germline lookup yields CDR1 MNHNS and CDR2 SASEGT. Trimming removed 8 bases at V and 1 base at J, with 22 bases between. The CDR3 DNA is TGTGCCAGCTTCAGGCTGGCCGGGAGAACTGGCACAGATACGCAGTATTTT. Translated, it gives CASFRLAGRTGTDTQYF.